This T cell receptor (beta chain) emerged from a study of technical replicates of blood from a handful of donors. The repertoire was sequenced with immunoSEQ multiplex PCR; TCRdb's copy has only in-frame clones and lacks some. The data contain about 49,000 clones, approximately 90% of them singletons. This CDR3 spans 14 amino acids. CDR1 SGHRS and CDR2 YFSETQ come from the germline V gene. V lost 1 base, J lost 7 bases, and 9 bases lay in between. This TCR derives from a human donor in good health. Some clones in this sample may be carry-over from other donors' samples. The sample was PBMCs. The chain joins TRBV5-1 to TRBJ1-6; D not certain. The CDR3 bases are TGCGCCAGCAGCTTGTTCGCAGGAAATTCACCCCTCCACTTT. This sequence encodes CASSLFAGNSPLHF.